This T cell receptor (beta chain) derives from a study of cytomegalovirus exposure and HLA in healthy donors. Study-wide results and caveats: Near-uniform donor sequencing depth was presumed by presence/absence analyses. Analysis was carried out at a later point, and it linked a missense DCLRE1C variant to TCR beta V- and J-gene trimming.

Worth noting for this clone: Its matching antigen is unknown.

The PCR ran on 60 Vbeta and 13 Jbeta primers. Sequencing was performed with immunoSEQ multiplex PCR; in TCRdb, only in-frame clones are kept and a portion is missing. Of some 150,000 clones listed, around 86% are singletons. The CDR3 spans 17 residues. Trimming took off 2 bases at V and 2 bases at J, with 16 bases between the two ends. Germline V gives CDR1 MNHEY, CDR2 SMNVEV (reference sequence). Each of the donors was a healthy bone marrow donor. The sample taken for sequencing was PBMCs. The receptor's source is a woman in her 50s in good health and CMV-seropositive. The genes are TRBV27 and TRBJ1-5; possible D gene TRBD1, 5 bases. CDR3 loop: CASSLRAGQVGNQPQHF. The CDR3 DNA follows: TGTGCCAGCAGTTTACGAGCAGGGCAGGTAGGCAATCAGCCCCAGCATTTT.